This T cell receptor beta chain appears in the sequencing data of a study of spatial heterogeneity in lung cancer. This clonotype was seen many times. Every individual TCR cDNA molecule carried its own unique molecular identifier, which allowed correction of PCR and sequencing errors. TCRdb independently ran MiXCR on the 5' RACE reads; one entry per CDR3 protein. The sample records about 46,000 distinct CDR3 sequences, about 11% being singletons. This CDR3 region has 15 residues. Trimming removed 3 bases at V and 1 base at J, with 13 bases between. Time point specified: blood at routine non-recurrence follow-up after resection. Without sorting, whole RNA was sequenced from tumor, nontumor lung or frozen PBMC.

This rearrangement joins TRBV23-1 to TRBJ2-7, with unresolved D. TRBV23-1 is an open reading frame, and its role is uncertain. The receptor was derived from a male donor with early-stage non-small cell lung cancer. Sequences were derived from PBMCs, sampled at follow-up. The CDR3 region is CASSQQAMRSYEQYF. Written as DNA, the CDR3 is TGCGCCAGCAGTCAGCAAGCTATGAGGTCCTACGAGCAGTACTTC.